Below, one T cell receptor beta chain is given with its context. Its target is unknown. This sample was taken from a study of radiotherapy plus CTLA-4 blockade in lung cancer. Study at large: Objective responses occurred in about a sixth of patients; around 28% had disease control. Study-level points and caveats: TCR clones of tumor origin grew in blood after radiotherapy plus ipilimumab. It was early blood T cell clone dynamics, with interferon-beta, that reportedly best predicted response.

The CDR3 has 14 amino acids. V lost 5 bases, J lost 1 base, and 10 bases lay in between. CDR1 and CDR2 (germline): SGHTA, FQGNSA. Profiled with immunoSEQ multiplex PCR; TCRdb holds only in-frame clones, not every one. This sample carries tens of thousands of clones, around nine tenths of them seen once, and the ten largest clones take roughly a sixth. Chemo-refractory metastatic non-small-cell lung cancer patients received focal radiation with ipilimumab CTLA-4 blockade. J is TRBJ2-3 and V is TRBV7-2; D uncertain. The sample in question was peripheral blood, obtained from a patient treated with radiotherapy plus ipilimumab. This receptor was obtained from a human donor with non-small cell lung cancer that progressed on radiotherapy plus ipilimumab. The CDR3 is CASSRQAGTDTQYF. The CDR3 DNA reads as TGTGCCAGCAGCCGGCAAGCAGGCACAGATACGCAGTATTTT.